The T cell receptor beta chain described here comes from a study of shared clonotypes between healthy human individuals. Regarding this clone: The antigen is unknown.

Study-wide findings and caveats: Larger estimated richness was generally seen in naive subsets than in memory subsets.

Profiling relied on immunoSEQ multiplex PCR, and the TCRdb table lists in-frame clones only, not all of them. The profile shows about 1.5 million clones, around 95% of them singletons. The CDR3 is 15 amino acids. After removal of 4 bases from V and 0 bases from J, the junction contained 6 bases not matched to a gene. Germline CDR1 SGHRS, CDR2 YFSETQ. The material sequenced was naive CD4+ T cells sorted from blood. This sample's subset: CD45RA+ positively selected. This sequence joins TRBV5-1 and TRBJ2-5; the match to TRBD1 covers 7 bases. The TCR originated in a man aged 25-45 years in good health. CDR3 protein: CASSLGTANQETQYF. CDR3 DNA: TGCGCCAGCAGCCTTGGGACAGCTAACCAAGAGACCCAGTACTTC.